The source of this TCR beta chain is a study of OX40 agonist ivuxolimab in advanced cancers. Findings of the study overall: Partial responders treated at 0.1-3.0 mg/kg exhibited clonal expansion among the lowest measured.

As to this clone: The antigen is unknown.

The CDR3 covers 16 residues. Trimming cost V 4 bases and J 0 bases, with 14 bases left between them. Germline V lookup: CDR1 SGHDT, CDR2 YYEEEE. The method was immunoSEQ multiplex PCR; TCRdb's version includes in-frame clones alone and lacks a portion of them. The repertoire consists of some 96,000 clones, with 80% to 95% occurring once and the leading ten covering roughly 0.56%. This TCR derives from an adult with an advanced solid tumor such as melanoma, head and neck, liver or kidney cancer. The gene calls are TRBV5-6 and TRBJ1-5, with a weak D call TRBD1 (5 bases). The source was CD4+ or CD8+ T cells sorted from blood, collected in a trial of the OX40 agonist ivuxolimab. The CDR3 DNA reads TGTGCCAGCAGCAGGGACGGACCGTATAGCAATCAGCCCCAGCATTTT. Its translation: CASSRDGPYSNQPQHF.